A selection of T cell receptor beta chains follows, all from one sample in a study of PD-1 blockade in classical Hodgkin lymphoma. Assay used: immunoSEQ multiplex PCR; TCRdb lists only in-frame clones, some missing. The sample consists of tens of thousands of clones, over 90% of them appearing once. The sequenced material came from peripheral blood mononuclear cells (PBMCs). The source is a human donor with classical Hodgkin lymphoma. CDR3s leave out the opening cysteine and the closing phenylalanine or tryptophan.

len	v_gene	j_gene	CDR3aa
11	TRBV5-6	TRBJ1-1	ASSLGRGTGRF
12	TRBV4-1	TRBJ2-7	ASSPSGQDYEQY
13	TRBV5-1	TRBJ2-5	ASSLNVMGQETQY
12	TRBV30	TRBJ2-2	AWRFSPNTGELF
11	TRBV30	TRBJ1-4	AWSPGPNEKLF
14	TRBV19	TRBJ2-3	ASSDRDTVGPDTQY
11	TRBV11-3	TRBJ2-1	ASSLGDYNEQF
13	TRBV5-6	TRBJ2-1	ASSFGQGGAYEQF
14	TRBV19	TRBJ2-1	ASSIDRGGPLNEQF
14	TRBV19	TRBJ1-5	ASSIGTRGGNQPQH
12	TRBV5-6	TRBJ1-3	ASSHRRDVNTIY
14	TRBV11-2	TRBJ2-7	ASSSFRGVSWFEQY
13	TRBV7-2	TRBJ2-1	ASSKDPVSYNEQF
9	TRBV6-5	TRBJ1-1	ASIANTEAF
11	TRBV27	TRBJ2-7	ASSFGGSYEQY
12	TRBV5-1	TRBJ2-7	ASSLTGGPYEQY
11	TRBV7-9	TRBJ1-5	ASSTVSNQPQH
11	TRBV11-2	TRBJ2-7	ASSLERSHEQY
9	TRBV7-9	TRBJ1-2	ASSFNYGYT
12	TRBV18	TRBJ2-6	ASAPGVRANVLT
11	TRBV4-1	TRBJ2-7	ASSQEVFYEQY
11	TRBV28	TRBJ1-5	ASKQGYNQPQH
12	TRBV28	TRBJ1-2	ASTLAGEGHGYT
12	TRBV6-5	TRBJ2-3	ASSAGQLTDTQY
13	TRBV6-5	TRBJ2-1	ASRPGTSENNEQF
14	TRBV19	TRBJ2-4	ASSIRGQGLGNIQY
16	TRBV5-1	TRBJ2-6	ASRREMGFLSGANVLT
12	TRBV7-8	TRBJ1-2	ASSYYDSNYGYT
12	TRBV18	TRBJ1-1	ASSPGEQMYEAF
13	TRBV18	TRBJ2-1	ASSPSGGPYNEQF
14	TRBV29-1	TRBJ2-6	SVEDWFGSGANVLT
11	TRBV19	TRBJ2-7	ASSLVQGYEQY
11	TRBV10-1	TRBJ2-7	ASSLGVTYEQY
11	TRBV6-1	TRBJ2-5	ASSGSFGETQY
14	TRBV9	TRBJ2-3	ASSVVPAGSSDTQY
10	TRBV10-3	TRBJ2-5	ATQEGQETQY
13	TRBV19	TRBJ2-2	ASSIGQAATGELF
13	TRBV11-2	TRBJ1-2	ASSLGPGRNYGYT
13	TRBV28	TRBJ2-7	ASSWPSGGSYEQY
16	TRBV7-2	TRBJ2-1	ASSQERGSGGAVNEQF
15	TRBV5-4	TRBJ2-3	ASYKLVAGLSTDTQY
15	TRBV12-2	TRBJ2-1	ASRLKAGPCSYNEQF
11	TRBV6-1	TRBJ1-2	ASRDRANYGYT
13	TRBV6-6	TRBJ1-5	ASSYSLGWDQPQH
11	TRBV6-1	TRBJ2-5	ASKKTNQETQY
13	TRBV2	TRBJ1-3	ASSERWISGNTIY
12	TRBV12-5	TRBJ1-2	ASGLVQRGDGYT
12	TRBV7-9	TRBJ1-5	ASSLAGWNQPQH
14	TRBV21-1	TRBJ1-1	ASSTFPRGNNTEAF
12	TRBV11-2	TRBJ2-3	ASSLTGGADTQY
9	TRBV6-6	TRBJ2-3	ASKGGDTQY
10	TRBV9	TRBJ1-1	ASSSGTGQAF
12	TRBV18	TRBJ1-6	ASSQSSYNSPLH
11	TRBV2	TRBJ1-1	ASIAEVNTEAF
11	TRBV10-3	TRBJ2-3	AITTDPTDTQY
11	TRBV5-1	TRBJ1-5	ASSPGPGQPQH
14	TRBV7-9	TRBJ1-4	ASGSLRGQLNEKLF
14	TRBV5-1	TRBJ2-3	ASSLVAGGRTDTQY
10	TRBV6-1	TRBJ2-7	ASRSLFGEQY
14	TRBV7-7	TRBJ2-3	ASSLGAGGPTDTQY